This TCR beta chain was captured in a study of response to subunit inactivated influenza vaccine. Broader study findings: Authors suggested each seasonal influenza vaccination recruits few new T cells.

TCRdb independently ran MiXCR on the RT-PCR reads; one entry per CDR3 protein. The table has about 190,000 distinct CDR3 sequences, roughly 14% seen once. Trimming stripped 6 bases from V and 2 bases from J, with 14 bases between. Germline CDR1 is MNHEY and CDR2 is SVGAGI. The CDR3 runs to 14 residues. This clonotype was counted ten times or more. Its target is not known. This specimen was CD8+ T cells sorted from PBMCs, taken 4 to 6 days after vaccination. This chain connects TRBV6-5 to TRBJ2-7; D tentatively reads TRBD1 or TRBD2 (5 bases each). The clonotype was recovered from a man aged 50 or older who received an inactivated influenza vaccine. The CDR3 region has the DNA TGTGCCAGCAGCTCCGCCGGGACGCCCTACGAGCAGTACTTC. This sequence encodes CASSSAGTPYEQYF.